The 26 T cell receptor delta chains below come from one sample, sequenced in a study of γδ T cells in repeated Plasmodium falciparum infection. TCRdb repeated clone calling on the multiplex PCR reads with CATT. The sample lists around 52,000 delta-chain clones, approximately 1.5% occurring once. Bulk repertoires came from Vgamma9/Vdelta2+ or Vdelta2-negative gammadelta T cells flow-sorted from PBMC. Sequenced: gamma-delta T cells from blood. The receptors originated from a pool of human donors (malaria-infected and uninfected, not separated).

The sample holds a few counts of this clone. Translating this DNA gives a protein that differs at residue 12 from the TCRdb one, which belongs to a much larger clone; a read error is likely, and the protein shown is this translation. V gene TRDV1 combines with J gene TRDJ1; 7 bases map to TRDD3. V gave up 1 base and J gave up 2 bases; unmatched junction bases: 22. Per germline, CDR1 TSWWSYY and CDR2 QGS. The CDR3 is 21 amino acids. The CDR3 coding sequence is TGTGCTCTTGGGGAACGGACCATCGATGGGGGACACGGTTCTTATACCGATAAACTCATCTTT. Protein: CALGERTIDGGHGSYTDKLIF.

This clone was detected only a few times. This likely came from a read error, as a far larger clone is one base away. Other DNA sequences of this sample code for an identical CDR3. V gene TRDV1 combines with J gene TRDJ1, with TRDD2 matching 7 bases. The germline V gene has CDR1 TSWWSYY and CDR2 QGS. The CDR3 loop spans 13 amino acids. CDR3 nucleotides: TGTGCTCTTGGAGAACTAGTTTCCTACAAACTCATCTTT. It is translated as CALGELVSYKLIF.

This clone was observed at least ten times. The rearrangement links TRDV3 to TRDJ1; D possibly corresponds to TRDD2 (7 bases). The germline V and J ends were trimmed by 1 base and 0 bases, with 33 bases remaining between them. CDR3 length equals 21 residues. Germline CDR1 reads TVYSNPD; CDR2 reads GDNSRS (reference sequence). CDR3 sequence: CAFIPFLHEMGVQPYTDKLIF. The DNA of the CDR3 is TGTGCCTTTATTCCATTCCTACACGAAATGGGGGTCCAGCCGTACACCGATAAACTCATCTTT.

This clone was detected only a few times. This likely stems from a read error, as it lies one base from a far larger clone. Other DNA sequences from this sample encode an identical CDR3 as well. CDR3: CALGELGSSRLLQPFLWDTRQMFF. Here the CDR3 DNA reads TGTGCTCTTGGGGAACTAGGCTCCTCCAGATTACTGCAACCTTTCCTATGGGACACCCGACAGATGTTTTTC. This chain joins TRDV1 and TRDJ3, with D perhaps TRDD2 (6 bases). The ends were cut back, 0 bases at V and 4 bases at J, with 31 bases in the middle. Germline CDR1 is TSWWSYY and CDR2 is QGS. This CDR3 contains 24 residues.

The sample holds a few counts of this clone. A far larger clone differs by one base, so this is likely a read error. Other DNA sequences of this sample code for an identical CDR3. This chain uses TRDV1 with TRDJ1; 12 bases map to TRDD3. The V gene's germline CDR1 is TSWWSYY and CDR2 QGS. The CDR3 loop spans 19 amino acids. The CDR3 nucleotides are TGTGCCCTTGGGGAACTTCCCTACTGGGGGATACTCATGACCGATAAACTCATCTTT. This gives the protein CALGELPYWGILMTDKLIF.

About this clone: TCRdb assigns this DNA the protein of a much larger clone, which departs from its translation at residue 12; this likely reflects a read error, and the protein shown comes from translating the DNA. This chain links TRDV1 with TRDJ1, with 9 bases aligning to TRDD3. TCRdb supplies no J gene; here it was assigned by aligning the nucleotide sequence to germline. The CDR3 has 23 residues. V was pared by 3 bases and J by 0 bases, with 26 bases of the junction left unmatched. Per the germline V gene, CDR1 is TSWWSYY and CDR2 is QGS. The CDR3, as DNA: TGTGCTCTTGGGGAGACTGTCCTGCCTTCCGCGACGGGGATACGCGCTAACACCGATAAACTCATCTTT. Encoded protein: CALGETVLPSATGIRANTDKLIF.

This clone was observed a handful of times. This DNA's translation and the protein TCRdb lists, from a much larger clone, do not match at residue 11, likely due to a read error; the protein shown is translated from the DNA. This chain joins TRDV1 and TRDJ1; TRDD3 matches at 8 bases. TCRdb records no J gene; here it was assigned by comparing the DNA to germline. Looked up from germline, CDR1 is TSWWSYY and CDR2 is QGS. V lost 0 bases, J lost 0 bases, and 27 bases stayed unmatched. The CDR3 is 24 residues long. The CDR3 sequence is CALGELTLGDCWYWGAQYTDKLIF. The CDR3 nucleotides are TGTGCTCTTGGGGAACTAACTCTGGGGGACTGCTGGTACTGGGGGGCCCAGTACACCGATAAACTCATCTTT.

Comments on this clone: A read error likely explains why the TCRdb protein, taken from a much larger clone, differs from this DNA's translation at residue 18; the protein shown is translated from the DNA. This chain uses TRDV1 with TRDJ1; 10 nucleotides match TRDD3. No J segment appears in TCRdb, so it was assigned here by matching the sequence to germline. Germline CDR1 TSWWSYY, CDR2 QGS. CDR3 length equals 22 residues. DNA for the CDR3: TGTGCTCTTGGGGAACGGCCTTTAAAGGCGTGGTACTGGGGGATGCGAACCGGTAAACTCATCTTT. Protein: CALGERPLKAWYWGMRTGKLIF.

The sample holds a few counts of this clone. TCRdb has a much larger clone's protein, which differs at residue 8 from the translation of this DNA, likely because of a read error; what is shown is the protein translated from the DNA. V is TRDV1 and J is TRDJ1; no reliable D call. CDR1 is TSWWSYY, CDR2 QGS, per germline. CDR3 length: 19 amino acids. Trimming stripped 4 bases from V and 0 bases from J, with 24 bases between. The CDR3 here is CALGGRLEKSLRYTDKLIF. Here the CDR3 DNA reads TGTGCTCTTGGGGGAAGACTTGAAAAGTCCCTCCGGTACACCGATAAACTCATCTTT.

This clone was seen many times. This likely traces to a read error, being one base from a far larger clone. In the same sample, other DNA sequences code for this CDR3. In nucleotides, the CDR3 is TGTGCTCTTGGGGAACGGTCCCGAGGGCTACCTTCTGGGGGATACACCGATAAGCTCATCTTT. Protein product: CALGERSRGLPSGGYTDKLIF. V usage is TRDV1 and J usage is TRDJ1; 11 bases fit TRDD3. Germline values: CDR1 TSWWSYY, CDR2 QGS. This CDR3 spans 21 amino acids.

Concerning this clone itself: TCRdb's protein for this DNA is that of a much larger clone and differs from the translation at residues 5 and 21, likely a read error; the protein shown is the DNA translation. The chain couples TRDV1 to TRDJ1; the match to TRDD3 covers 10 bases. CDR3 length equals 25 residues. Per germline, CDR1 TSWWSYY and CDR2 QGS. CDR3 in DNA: TGTGCTCTTGGGGATCCCTCTTGGCGAGCCCCTGCGGACAGAGTTTTGGGGGATACATCCGAGAAACTCATCTTT. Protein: CALGDPSWRAPADRVLGDTSEKLIF.

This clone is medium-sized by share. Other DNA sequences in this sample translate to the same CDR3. CDR3 loop: CALGVAFPTTNPYTDKLIF. In nucleotides, the CDR3 is TGTGCTCTTGGGGTCGCCTTCCCAACAACTAATCCCTACACCGATAAACTCATCTTT. The chain has TRDV1 and TRDJ1; D perhaps matches TRDD2 (6 bases). Trimming shortened V by 4 bases and J by 0 bases, and 24 bases separated the two germline ends. This CDR3 is 19 amino acids long. Germline V gene lookup returns CDR1 TSWWSYY and CDR2 QGS.

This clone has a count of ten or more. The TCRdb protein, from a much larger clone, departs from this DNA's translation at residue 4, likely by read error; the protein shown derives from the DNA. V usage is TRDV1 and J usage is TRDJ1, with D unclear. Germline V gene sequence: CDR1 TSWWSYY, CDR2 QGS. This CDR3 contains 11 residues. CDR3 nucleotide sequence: TGTGCTCTTAGGGAAAATCGTAAACTCATCTTT. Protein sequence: CALRENRKLIF.

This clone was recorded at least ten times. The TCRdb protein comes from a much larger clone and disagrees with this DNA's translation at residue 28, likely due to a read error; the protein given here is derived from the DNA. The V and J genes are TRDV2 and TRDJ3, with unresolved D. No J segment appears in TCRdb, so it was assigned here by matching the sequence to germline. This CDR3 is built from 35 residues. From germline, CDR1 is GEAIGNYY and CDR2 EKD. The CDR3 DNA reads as TGTGCCTGTGACCCCCCGCGGTTGTGCCACGGCAAAGAATACACCTTGGCCAGGATTCTGTGGATTCAATCCATTAGCTCCCGGGACACCCGACAGATGTTTTTC. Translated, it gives CACDPPRLCHGKEYTLARILWIQSISSRDTRQMFF.

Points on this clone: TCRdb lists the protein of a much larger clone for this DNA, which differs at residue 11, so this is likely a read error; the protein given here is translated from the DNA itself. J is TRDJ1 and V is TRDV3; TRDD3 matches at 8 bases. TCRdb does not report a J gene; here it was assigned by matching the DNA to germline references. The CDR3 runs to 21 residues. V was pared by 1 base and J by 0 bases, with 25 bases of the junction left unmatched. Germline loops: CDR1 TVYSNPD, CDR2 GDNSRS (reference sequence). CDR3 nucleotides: TGTGCCTTTACTAGACCCGAACCCTCTACTGAGGGATACGCGAACACCGATAAACTCATCTTT. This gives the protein CAFTRPEPSTEGYANTDKLIF.

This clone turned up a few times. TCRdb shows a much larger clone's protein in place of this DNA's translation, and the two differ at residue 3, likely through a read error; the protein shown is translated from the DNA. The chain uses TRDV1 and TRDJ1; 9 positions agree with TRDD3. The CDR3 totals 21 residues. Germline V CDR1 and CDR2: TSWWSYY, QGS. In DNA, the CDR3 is TGTGCTCCTGGGGACCGTATTCACGCTACTGGGGGAAGGCCTGGAACCGATAAACTCATCTTT. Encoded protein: CAPGDRIHATGGRPGTDKLIF.

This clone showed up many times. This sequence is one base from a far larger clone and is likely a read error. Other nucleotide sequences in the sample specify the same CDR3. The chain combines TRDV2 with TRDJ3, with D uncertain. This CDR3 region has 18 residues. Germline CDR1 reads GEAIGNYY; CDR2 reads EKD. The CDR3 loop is CACDTAGQSSWDTRQMFF. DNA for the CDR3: TGCGCCTGTGACACTGCAGGTCAGAGCTCCTGGGACACCCGACAGATGTTTTTC.

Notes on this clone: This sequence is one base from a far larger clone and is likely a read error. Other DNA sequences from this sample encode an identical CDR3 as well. In DNA form, the CDR3 reads TGTGCTCTTGGGGAACTTGGTTTCTTACTTCCTAGACGATTCCTGGGGCGAAACACCGATAAACTCATCTTT. This encodes CALGELGFLLPRRFLGRNTDKLIF. The chain carries TRDV1 and TRDJ1; weak D call: TRDD2 (7 bases). The germline gives CDR1 TSWWSYY, CDR2 QGS. CDR3 length equals 24 residues. Trimming stripped 0 bases from V and 0 bases from J, with 35 bases between.

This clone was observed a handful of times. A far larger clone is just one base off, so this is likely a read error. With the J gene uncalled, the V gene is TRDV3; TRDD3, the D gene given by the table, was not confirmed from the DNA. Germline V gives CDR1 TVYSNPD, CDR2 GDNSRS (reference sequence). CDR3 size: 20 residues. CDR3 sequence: CAFGRLCLYWGICGADKLIF. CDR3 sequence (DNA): TGTGCCTTTGGGCGCCTCTGCCTCTACTGGGGGATATGTGGGGCCGATAAACTCATTTTT.

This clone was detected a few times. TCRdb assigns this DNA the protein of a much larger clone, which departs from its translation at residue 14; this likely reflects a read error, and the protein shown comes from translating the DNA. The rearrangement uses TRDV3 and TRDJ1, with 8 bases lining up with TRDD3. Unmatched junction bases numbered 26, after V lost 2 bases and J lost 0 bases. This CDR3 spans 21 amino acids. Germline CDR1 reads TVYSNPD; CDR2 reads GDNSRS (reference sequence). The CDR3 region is CAFRVGIPVVYWGSHTDKLIF. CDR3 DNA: TGTGCCTTTCGGGTGGGCATTCCCGTTGTGTACTGGGGGTCGCACACCGATAAACTCATCTTT. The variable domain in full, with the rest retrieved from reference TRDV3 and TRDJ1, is CDKVTQSSPDQTVASGSEVVLLCTYDTVYSNPDLFWYRIRPDYSFQFVFYGDNSRSEGADFTQGRFSVKHILTQKAFHLVISPVRTEDSATYYCAFRVGIPVVYWGSHTDKLIFGKGTRVTVEP.

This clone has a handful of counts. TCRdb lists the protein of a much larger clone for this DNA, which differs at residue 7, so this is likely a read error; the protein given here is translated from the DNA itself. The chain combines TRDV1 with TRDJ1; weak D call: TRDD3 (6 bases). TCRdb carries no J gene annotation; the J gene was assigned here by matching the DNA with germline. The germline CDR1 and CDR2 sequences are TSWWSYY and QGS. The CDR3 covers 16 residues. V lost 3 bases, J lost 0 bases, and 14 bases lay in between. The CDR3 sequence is CALGDPCWGYTDKLIF. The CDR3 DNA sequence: TGTGCTCTTGGGGACCCATGCTGGGGCTACACCGATAAACTCATCTTT.

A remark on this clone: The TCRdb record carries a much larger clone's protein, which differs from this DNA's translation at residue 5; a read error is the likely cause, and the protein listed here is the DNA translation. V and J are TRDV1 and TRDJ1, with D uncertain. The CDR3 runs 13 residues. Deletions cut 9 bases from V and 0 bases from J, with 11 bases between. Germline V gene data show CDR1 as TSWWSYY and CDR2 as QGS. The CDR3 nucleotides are TGTGCTCTATTCCAATTGAACACCGATAAACTCATCTTT. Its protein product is CALFQLNTDKLIF.

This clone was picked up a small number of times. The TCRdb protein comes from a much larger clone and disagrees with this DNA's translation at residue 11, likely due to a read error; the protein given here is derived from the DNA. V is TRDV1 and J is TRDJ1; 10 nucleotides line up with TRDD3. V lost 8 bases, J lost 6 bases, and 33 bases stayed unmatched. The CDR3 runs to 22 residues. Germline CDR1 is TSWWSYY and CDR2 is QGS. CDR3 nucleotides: TGTGCTCTTTTGAAACAATCCTACTGGGGGATGATCGCGCTTCAAAGGGGTTATAAACTCATCTTT. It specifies CALLKQSYWGMIALQRGYKLIF.

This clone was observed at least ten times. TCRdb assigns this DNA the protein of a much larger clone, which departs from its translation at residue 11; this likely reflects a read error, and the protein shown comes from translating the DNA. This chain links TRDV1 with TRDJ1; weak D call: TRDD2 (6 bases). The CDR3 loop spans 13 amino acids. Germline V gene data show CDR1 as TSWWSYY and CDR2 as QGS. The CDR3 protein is CALRPSLTDKPIF. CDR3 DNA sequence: TGTGCTCTGCGGCCTTCCCTGACCGATAAACCCATCTTT.

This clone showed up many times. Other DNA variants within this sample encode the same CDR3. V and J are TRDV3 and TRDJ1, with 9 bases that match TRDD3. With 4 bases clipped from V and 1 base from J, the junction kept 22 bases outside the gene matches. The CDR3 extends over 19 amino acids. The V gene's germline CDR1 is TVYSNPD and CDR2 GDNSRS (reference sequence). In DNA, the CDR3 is TGTGCCTACTTTAGGGGCCCTTACTGGGGGAATCCCGCCACCGATAAACTCATCTTT. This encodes CAYFRGPYWGNPATDKLIF.

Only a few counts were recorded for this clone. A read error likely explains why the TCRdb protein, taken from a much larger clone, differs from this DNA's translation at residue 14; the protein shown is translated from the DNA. CDR3: CALGDSHRSGYVYIDKLIF. The CDR3 DNA is TGTGCTCTTGGGGACTCCCATCGAAGTGGATACGTATACATCGATAAACTCATCTTT. The rearrangement links TRDV1 to TRDJ1, with TRDD3 matching 7 bases. Trimming at V came to 3 bases and at J to 4 bases, leaving 20 bases not matched to a gene. Per germline, CDR1 TSWWSYY and CDR2 QGS. The CDR3 length is 19 residues.